One sample yielded the 4 T cell receptor beta chains listed below, sequenced in a study of human T cells and chemical hapten exposure. MiXCR was run by TCRdb on the RACE reads, yielding one entry per CDR3 protein. The repertoire consists of roughly 180,000 distinct CDR3 sequences, with about 20% occurring once and the leading ten covering under 8.5%. Documented time point: patch test 1, 2 weeks after DPC sensitization. Regarding treatment: therapeutic diphenylcyclopropenone sensitization with weekly scalp DPC. The sample consisted of whole blood, taken in connection with sensitization to the hapten diphenylcyclopropenone (DPC). These receptors were obtained from a woman aged 45-65 years with alopecia areata. Some clones in this sample may be carry-over from other donors' samples.

J is TRBJ2-1 and V is TRBV6-1; weak D call: TRBD1 (5 bases). Deletions cut 7 bases from V and 1 base from J, with 14 bases between. CDR1 and CDR2 from the germline V gene are MNHNS and SASEGT. The CDR3 covers 15 residues. DNA for the CDR3: TGTGCCAGCACTCGACAGTCCTCATCCTACAATGAGCAGTTCTTC. Translation: CASTRQSSSYNEQFF.

This sequence joins TRBV25-1 and TRBJ2-7, with D perhaps being TRBD1 or TRBD2 (5 bases each). The CDR3 has 13 residues. Germline loops: CDR1 MGHDK, CDR2 SYGVNS. Trimming removed 7 bases from V and 3 bases from J, with 13 bases in between. The CDR3 coding sequence is TGTGCCAGCATGGGGAAGGGACGCTACGAGCAGTACTTC. Translating gives CASMGKGRYEQYF.

This clonotype has a handful of counts. V usage is TRBV7-9 and J usage is TRBJ2-3; D uncertain. The CDR3 is 16 residues long. From germline, CDR1 is SEHNR and CDR2 FQNEAQ (reference sequence). V lost 3 bases to trimming and J lost 4 bases, with 17 bases between them. The CDR3: CASSLATRWMSDTQYF. In DNA form, the CDR3 reads TGTGCCAGCAGCTTGGCAACCCGGTGGATGTCAGATACGCAGTATTTT.

The V and J genes are TRBV29-1 and TRBJ2-1; D remains ambiguous. The CDR3 length is 16 residues. The germline V gene encodes CDR1 SQVTM and CDR2 ANQGSEA. V lost 1 base and J 0 bases, leaving 13 bases between the germline ends. The CDR3 region is CSVEGLTESSYNEQFF. The CDR3 nucleotides are TGCAGCGTTGAAGGTCTTACTGAAAGCTCCTACAATGAGCAGTTCTTC.